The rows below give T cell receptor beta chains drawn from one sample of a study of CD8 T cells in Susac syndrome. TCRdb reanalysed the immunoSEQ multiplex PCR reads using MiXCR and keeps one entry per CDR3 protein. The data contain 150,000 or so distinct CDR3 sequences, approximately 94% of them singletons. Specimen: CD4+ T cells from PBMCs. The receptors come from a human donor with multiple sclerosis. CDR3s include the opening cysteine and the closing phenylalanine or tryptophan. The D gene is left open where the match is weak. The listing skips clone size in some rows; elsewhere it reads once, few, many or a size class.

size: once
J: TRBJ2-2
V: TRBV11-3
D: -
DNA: TGTGCCAGCAGCTTAGCGGGATCCGGGGAGCTGTTTTTT
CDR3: CASSLAGSGELFF

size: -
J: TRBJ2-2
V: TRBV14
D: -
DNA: TGTGCCAGCAGCCAAGAAACCCACGGCCTCACCGGGGAGCTGTTTTTT
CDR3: CASSQETHGLTGELFF

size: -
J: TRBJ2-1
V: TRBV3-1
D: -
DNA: TGTGCCAGCAGCCCGAACCCGACTAGACGGGGTGGAGGGGTCTTC
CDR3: CASSPNPTRRGGGVF

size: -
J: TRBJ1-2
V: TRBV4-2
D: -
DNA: TGTGCCAGCAGCCAAGAGTACAGCAAAAGCTATGGCTATACCTTC
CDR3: CASSQEYSKSYGYTF

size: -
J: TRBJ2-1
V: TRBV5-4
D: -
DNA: TGTGCCAGCAGCTTCCTCGTCCACAATGAGCAGTTCTTC
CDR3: CASSFLVHNEQFF

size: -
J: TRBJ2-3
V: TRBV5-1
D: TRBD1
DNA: TGCGCCAGCAGCTCACAGGGGGCCCTAGCGGCAGATACGCAGTATTTT
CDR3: CASSSQGALAADTQYF

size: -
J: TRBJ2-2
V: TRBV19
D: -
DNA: TGTGCCAGTATTGGGTTTGGGAACACCGGGGAGCTGTTTTTT
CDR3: CASIGFGNTGELFF

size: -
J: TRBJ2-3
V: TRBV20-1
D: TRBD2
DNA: TGCAGTGCTAGTGGGGCGCTAGCGGCTGGGGATACGCAGTATTTT
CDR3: CSASGALAAGDTQYF

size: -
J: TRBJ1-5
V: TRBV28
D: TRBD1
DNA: TGTGCCAGCAGTCCCACAGGGGCAGCGTCCAATCAGCCCCAGCATTTT
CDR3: CASSPTGAASNQPQHF

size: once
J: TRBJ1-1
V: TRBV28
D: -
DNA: TGTGCCAGCGACACGGTGGACACTGAAGCTTTCTTT
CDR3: CASDTVDTEAFF

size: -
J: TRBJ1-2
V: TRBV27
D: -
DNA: TGTGCCAGTTCCGGGACGGAAAACTATGGCTACACCTTC
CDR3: CASSGTENYGYTF

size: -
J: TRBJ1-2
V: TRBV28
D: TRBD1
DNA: TGTGCCAGCAGCCTACCGGTTGACAGGGGATACGGCTACACCTTC
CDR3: CASSLPVDRGYGYTF

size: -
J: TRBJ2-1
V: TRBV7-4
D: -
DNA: TGTGCCAGCAGCCCAGGGACGGTACATGAGCAGTTCTTC
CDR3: CASSPGTVHEQFF

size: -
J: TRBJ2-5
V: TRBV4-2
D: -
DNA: TGTGCCAGCAGCCAAGTCTTCGGAGGGGGCGAGGGGGAGACCCAGTACTTC
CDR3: CASSQVFGGGEGETQYF

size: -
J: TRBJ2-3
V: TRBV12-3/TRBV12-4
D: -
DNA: TGTGCCAGCAGTTTATCGGGCCCTCCGCGTACAGATACGCAGTATTTT
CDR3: CASSLSGPPRTDTQYF

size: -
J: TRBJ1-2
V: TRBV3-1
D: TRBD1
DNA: TGTGCCAGCAGTCATAATCAGGGGGACTATGGCTACACCTTC
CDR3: CASSHNQGDYGYTF

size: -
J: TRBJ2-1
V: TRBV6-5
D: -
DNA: TGTGCCAGCAGTTACGGACAGATCTACAATGAGCAGTTCTTC
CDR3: CASSYGQIYNEQFF

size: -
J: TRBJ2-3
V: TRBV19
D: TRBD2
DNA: TGTGCCAGTAGGCTAGCGGGAGGGCCGTCAACAGATACGCAGTATTTT
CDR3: CASRLAGGPSTDTQYF

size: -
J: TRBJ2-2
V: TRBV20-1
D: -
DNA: TGCAGTGCTAGTAACGAGATTGGGACCGGGGAGCTGTTTTTT
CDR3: CSASNEIGTGELFF

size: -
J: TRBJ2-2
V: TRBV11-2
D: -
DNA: TGTGCCAGCAGCTCGACGGTGAACACCGGGGAGCTGTTTTTT
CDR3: CASSSTVNTGELFF

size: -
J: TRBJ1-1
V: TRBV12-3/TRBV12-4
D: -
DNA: TGTGCCAGCAGTTTGGGTCAGGGTGGCGCTTTCTTT
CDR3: CASSLGQGGAFF

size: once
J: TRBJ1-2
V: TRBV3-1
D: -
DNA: TGTGCCAGCAGCCGGGGGAGGTATGGCTACACCTTC
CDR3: CASSRGRYGYTF

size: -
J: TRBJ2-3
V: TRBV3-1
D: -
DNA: TGTGCCAGCAGTCCCTCTGAACGGGATACGCAGTATTTT
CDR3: CASSPSERDTQYF

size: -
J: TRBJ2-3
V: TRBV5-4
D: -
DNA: TGTGCCAGCAGCTTGAAGGGTAGCTCGGATACGCAGTATTTT
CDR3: CASSLKGSSDTQYF

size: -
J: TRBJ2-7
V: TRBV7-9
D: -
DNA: TGTGCCAGCTCCTTGAGCGGCCGCTCCTACGAGCAGTACTTC
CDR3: CASSLSGRSYEQYF